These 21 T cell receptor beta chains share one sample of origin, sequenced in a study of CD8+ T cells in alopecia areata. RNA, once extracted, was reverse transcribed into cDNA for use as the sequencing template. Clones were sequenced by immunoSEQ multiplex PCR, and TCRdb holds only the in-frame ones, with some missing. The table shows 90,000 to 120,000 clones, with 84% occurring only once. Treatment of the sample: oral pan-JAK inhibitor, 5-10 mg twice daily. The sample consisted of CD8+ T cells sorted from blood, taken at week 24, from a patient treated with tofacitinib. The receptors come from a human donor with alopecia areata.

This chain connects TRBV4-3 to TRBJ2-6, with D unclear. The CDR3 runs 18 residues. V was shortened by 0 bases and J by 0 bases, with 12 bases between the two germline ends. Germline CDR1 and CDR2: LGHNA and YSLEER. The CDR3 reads CASSQDSRISSGANVLTF. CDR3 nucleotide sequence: TGCGCCAGCAGCCAAGATTCCCGGATTTCCTCTGGGGCCAACGTCCTGACTTTC.

This CDR3 reads CASSRTGTGYNEQYF. In DNA, the CDR3 is TGTGCCAGCAGCAGAACCGGGACAGGGTACAACGAGCAGTACTTC. The chain joins TRBV5-4 to TRBJ2-7, with 9 bases lining up with TRBD1. This CDR3 is built from 15 residues. With V trimmed by 4 bases and J by 5 bases, 10 bases remained unmatched. CDR1 is SGHNT, CDR2 YYREEE, per germline (reference sequence).

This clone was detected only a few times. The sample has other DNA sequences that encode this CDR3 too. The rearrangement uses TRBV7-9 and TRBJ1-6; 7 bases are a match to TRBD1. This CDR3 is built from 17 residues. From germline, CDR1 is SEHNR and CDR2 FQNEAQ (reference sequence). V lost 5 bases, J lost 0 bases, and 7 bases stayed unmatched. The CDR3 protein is CASSARQGTSYNSPLHF. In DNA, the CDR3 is TGTGCCAGCAGCGCACGACAGGGAACCTCCTATAATTCACCCCTCCACTTT.

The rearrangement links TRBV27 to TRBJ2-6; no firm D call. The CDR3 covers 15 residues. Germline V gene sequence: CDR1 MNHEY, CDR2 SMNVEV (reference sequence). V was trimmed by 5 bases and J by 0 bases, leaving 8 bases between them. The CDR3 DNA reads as TGTGCCAGCAGTCCGTCTCCCTCTGGGGCCAACGTCCTGACTTTC. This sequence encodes CASSPSPSGANVLTF. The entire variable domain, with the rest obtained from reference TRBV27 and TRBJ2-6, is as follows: EAQVTQNPRYLITVTGKKLTVTCSQNMNHEYMSWYRQDPGLGLRQIYYSMNVEVTDKGDVPEGYKVSRKEKRNFPLILESPSPNQTSLYFCASSPSPSGANVLTFGAGSRLTVL.

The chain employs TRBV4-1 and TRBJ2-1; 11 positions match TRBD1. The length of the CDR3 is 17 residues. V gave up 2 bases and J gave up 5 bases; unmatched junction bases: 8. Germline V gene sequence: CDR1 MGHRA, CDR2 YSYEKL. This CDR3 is CASSQNQGQGGDNEQFF. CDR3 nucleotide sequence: TGCGCCAGCAGCCAAAACCAGGGACAGGGGGGCGACAATGAGCAGTTCTTC.

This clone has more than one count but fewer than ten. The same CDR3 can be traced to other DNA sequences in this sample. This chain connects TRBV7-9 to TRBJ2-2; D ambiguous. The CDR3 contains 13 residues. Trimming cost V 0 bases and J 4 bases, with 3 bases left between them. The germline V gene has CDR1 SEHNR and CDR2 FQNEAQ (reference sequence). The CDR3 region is CASSLAGTGELFF. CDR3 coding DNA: TGTGCCAGCAGCTTAGCCGGCACCGGGGAGCTGTTTTTT. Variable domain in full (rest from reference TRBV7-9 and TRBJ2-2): DTGVSQNPRHKITKRGQNVTFRCDPISEHNRLYWYRQTLGQGPEFLTYFQNEAQLEKSRLLSDRFSAERPKGSFSTLEIQRTEQGDSAMYLCASSLAGTGELFFGEGSRLTVL.

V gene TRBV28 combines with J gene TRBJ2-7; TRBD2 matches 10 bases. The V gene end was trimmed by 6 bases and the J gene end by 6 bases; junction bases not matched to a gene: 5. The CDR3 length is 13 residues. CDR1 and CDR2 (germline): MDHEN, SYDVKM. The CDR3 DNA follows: TGTGCCAGCAGGCTAGCGGGGGAAGGCGAGCAGTACTTC. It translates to CASRLAGEGEQYF. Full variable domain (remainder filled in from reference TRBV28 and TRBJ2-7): DVKVTQSSRYLVKRTGEKVFLECVQDMDHENMFWYRQDPGLGLRLIYFSYDVKMKEKGDIPEGYSVSREKKERFSLILESASTNQTSMYLCASRLAGEGEQYFGPGTRLTVT.

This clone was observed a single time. The CDR3 loop is CASSHGDSYNEQFF. CDR3 DNA sequence: TGTGCCAGCAGCCACGGGGACAGCTACAATGAGCAGTTCTTC. The V gene is TRBV14, the J gene TRBJ2-1, with 7 bases fitting TRBD1. This CDR3 comprises 14 residues. CDR1 is SGHDN, CDR2 FVKESK, per germline. V shed 3 bases and J 3 bases; nucleotides not matched to a gene: 2.

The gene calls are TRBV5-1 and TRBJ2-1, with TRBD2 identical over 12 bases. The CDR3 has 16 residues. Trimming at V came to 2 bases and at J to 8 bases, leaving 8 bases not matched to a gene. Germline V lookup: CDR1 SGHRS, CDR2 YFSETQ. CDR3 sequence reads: CASSLETSGGLDEQFF. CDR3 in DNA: TGCGCCAGCAGCTTAGAGACTAGCGGGGGTTTGGATGAGCAGTTCTTC.

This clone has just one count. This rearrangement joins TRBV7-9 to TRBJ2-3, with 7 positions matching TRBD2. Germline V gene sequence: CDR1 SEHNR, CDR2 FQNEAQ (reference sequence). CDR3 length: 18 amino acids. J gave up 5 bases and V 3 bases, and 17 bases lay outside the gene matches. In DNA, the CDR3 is TGTGCCAGCAGCTTCCCTACTGGGCTAGCGGATACGGGAGATACGCAGTATTTT. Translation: CASSFPTGLADTGDTQYF.

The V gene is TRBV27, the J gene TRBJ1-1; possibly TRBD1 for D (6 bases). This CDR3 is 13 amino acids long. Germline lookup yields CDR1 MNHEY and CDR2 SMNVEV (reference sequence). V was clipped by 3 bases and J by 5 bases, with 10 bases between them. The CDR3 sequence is CASSLGRGTEAFF. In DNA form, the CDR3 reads TGTGCCAGCAGTTTGGGCAGGGGAACTGAAGCTTTCTTT.

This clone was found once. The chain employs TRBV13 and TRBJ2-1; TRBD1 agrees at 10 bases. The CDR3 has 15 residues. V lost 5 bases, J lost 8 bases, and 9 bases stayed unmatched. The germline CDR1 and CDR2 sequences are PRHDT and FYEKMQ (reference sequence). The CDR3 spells CASSTSGTGEDEQFF. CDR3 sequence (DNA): TGTGCCAGCAGCACCTCCGGGACAGGGGAGGATGAGCAGTTCTTC.

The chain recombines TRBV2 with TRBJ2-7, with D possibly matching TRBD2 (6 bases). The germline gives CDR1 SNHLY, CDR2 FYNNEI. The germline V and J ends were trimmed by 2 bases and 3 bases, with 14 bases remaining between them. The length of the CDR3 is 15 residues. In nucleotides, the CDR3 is TGTGCCAGCAGTGAAACGGGGGAGCCACTCTACGAGCAGTACTTC. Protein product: CASSETGEPLYEQYF.

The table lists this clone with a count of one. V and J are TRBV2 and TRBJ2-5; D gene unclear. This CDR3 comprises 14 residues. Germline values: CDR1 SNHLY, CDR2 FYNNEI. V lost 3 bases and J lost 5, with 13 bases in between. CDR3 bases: TGTGCCAGCAGTGATGGCTTCTCGAGGGAGACCCAGTACTTC. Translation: CASSDGFSRETQYF.

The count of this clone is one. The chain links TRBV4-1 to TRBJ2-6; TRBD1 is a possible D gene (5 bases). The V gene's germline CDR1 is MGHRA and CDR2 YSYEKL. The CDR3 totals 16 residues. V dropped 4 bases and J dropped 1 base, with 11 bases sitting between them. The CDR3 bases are TGCGCCAGCAGCCCCCAGGGCCAGTCTGGGGCCAACGTCCTGACTTTC. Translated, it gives CASSPQGQSGANVLTF.

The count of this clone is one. CDR3 nucleotides: TGTGCCAGCAGCCCCACGGGAGGGATTATGTCCTACGAGCAGTACTTC. Translating it yields CASSPTGGIMSYEQYF. The gene calls are TRBV7-9 and TRBJ2-7; 8 nucleotides line up with TRBD2. V lost 5 bases and J lost 1; bases outside the gene matches: 10. Per the germline V gene, CDR1 is SEHNR and CDR2 is FQNEAQ (reference sequence). The CDR3 spans 16 residues.

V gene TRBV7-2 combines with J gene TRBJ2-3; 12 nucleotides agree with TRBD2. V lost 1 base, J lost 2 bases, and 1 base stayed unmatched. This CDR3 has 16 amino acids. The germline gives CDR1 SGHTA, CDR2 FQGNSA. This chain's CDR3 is CASSLGLAGATDTQYF. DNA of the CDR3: TGTGCCAGCAGCTTAGGACTAGCGGGAGCCACAGATACGCAGTATTTT.

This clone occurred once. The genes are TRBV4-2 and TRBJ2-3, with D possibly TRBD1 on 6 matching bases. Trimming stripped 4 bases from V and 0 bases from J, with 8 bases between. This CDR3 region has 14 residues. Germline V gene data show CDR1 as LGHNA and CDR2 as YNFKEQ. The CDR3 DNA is TGTGCCAGCAGCCCGGGGACAAGCACAGATACGCAGTATTTT. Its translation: CASSPGTSTDTQYF.

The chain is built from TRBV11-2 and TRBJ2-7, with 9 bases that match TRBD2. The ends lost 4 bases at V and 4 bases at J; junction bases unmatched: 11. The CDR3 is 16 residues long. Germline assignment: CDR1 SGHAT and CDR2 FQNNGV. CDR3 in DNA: TGTGCCAGCAGCTCCCTTTTGAGCGGGGGGTTGTACGAGCAGTACTTC. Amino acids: CASSSLLSGGLYEQYF.

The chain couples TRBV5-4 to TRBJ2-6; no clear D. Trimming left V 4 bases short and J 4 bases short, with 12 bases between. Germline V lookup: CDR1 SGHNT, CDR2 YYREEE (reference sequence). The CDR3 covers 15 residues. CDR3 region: CASSPLGPGANVLTF. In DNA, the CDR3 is TGTGCCAGCAGCCCGTTAGGCCCCGGGGCCAACGTCCTGACTTTC.

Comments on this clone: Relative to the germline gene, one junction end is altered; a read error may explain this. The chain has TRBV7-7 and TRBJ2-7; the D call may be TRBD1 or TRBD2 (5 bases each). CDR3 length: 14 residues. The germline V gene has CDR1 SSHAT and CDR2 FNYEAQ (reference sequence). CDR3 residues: CASSLGQGAYEQYF. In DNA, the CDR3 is TGTGCTAGCAGCTTAGGTCAGGGAGCCTACGAGCAGTACTTC. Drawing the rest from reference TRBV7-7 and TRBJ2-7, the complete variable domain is GAGVSQSPRYKVTKRGQDVTLRCDPISSHATLYWYQQALGQGPEFLTYFNYEAQPDKSGLPSDRFSAERPEGSISTLTIQRTEQRDSAMYRCASSLGQGAYEQYFGPGTRLTVT.